This TCR beta chain was sequenced during a study of T cells in Graves' hyperthyroidism and ophthalmopathy. Germline-derived CDR1 and CDR2 are LGHDT and YNNKEL (reference sequence). Between the trimmed V and J ends, which lost 4 bases and 1 base, there was a span of 10 bases. This CDR3 is 14 amino acids long. The sample holds many counts of this clonotype. TCR beta CDR3 sequences were amplified from RNA transcripts. The TCR CDR3 was amplified in a first-round RT-PCR using the HTBI primer set. TCRdb passed the multiplex PCR reads through MiXCR, listing each CDR3 protein once. Among about 720,000 distinct CDR3 sequences listed, 18% were seen once.

The V call is TRBV3-1, the J call TRBJ2-5, with a weak D call TRBD2 (6 bases). This clonotype was obtained from a woman aged 45-59 years with Graves' hyperthyroidism that later progressed to Graves' ophthalmopathy. The specimen was blood. The DNA of the CDR3 is TGTGCCAGCAGCCGCGGAGGGACCCAAGAGACCCAGTACTTC. Residues: CASSRGGTQETQYF.